This T cell receptor (beta chain) was recorded in a study of blood T cells in healthy people across ages. Study-wide results and caveats: The CMV status of each donor remained undetermined, and this could have confounded shifts in expanded clonotypes.

A second about 6 to 12 cycle PCR used barcoded and J-beta primers. The yield of each sample was at least 3 million CDR3-containing paired-end reads. TCRdb re-called the 5' RACE reads with MiXCR, one entry per CDR3 protein. The sample contains 700,000 to 950,000 distinct CDR3 sequences, roughly 44% of which appear only once. Each individual donor underwent a draw of about 9.1 milliliters of peripheral blood. V was clipped by 4 bases and J by 5 bases; unmatched bases: 11. This CDR3 contains 16 residues. Germline CDR1 and CDR2: SEHNR and FQNEAQ (reference sequence). Many counts were recorded for this clonotype. As yet, its antigen is unknown.

This receptor was obtained from a woman aged 55-70 years in good health. V is TRBV7-9 and J is TRBJ2-3; 8 bases align to TRBD1. Sequencing used blood. The CDR3 loop is CASSSGQASLRDTQYF. CDR3 nucleotide sequence: TGTGCCAGCAGCTCGGGACAGGCCTCCTTAAGAGATACGCAGTATTTT. The complete variable domain, with remaining parts taken from reference TRBV7-9 and TRBJ2-3, reads DTGVSQNPRHKITKRGQNVTFRCDPISEHNRLYWYRQTLGQGPEFLTYFQNEAQLEKSRLLSDRFSAERPKGSFSTLEIQRTEQGDSAMYLCASSSGQASLRDTQYFGPGTRLTVL.